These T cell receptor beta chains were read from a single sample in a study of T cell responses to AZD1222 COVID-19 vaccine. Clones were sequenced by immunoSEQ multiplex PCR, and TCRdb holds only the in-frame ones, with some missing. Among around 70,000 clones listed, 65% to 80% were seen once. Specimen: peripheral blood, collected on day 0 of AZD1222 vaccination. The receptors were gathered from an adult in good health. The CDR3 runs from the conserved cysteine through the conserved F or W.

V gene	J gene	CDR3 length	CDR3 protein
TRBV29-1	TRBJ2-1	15	CSVEGTRVGINEQFF
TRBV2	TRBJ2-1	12	CASSGDSNEQFF
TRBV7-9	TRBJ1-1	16	CASSLRQAGQNTEAFF
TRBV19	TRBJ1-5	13	CASSSGQNQPQHF
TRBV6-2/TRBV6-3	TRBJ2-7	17	CASSYYPQAMSSYEQYF
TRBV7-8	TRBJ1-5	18	CASTPRPGRRYSNQPQHF
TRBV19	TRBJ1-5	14	CASKDRVGNQPQHF
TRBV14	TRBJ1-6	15	CASSQDVGSYSPLHF
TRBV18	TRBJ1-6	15	CASSPQGTANSPLHF
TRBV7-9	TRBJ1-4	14	CASSSGTGDEKLFF
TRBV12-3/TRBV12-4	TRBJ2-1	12	CASSLRGGEQFF
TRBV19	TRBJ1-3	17	CASKFLWQGTSGNTIYF
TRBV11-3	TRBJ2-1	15	CASSRAGNSYNEQFF
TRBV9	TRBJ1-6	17	CASAQGPRQAPNSPLHF
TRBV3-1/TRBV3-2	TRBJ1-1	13	CASSPAVGSEAFF
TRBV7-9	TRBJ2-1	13	CASSSGLYNEQFF
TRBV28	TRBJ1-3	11	CASLSGNTIYF
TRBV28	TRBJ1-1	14	CASTRTVTRTEAFF
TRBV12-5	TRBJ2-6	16	CASGLVLGSGANVLTF
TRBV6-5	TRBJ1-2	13	CASSSSGSYGYTF
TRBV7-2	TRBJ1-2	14	CASSQTGQGIGYTF
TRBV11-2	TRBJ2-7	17	CASSLITGSDRTYEQYF
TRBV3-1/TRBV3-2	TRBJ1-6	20	CASSKLAGGLALIDNSPLHF
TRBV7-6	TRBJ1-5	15	CASSLGTDSNQPQHF
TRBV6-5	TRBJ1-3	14	CASWTGLSGNTIYF
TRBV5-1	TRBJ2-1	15	CASSSLAGEDNEQFF
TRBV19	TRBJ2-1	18	CASSQRLAGALTYYEQFF
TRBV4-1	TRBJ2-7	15	CASSQQGRNTYEQYF
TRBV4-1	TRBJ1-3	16	CASSLGQAVSGNTIYF
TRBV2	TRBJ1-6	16	CASSTSQGPINSPLHF
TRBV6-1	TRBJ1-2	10	CASSERGYTF
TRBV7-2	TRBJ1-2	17	CASSLIAGGIRVYGYTF
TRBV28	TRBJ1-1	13	CATLTGQETEAFF
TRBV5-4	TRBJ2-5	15	CASSSLRAVQETQYF
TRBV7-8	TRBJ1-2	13	CASNVGSLWGYTF
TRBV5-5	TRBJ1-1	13	CASSSGAANEAFF
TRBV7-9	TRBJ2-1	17	CASSSPASGASYNEQFF
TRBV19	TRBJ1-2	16	CASTPGQQRRGYGYTF
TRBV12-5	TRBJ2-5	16	CASGLIIAGGPETQYF
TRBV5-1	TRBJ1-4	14	CASRSDTTNEKLFF
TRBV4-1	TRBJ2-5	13	CASSQVVGETQYF
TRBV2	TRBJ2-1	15	CASSAVPEIYNEQFF
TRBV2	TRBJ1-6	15	CASSQQGLYNSPLHF
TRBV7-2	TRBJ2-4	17	CASSPTGLAAAKNIQYF
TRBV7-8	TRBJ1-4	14	CASSRGATNEKLFF
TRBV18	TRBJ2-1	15	CASSPRGGSYNEQFF
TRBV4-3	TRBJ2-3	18	CASSLRAVGAVLEDTQYF
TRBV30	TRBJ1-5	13	CAWSRMQNQPQHF